The 20 T cell receptor beta chains given below trace back to one sample, sequenced in a study of blood T cell repertoires in COVID-19. The data were produced by immunoSEQ multiplex PCR, yet TCRdb's version contains in-frame clones alone and is incomplete. This table holds 490,000 or so clones, about nine tenths found once. The sample was PBMCs or T cells enriched from blood (not recorded which). The source of these receptors is an older woman who had recovered from COVID-19.

V is TRBV2 and J is TRBJ1-4; D is ambiguous. CDR1 SNHLY and CDR2 FYNNEI come from the germline V gene. V dropped 2 bases and J dropped 0 bases, with 7 bases sitting between them. The CDR3 runs 15 residues. CDR3 DNA: TGTGCCAGCAGTGAACAGATGTCAACTAATGAAAAACTGTTTTTT. Its translation is CASSEQMSTNEKLFF.

This clone has only one observation. This chain uses TRBV28 with TRBJ1-4; possible D gene TRBD1, 5 bases. Germline V CDR1 and CDR2: MDHEN, SYDVKM. The CDR3 spans 13 residues. Trimming took 4 bases from V and 9 from J, leaving 12 bases between them. The CDR3 reads CASSSIQGKKLFF. The CDR3 DNA reads TGTGCCAGCAGTTCAATTCAGGGTAAAAAACTGTTTTTT.

The CDR3 DNA reads TGTGCCAGCAGCTCCCAGGTCAGAGATACGCAGTATTTT. Protein sequence: CASSSQVRDTQYF. V and J are TRBV11-2 and TRBJ2-3, with D uncertain. The V end lost 4 bases, the J end lost 5 bases, and 10 bases lay between the germline ends. Germline V gene lookup returns CDR1 SGHAT and CDR2 FQNNGV. The CDR3 runs to 13 residues.

The chain couples TRBV2 to TRBJ2-2; 12 nucleotides line up with TRBD2. V gave up 6 bases and J gave up 4 bases; unmatched junction bases: 3. CDR1 is SNHLY, CDR2 FYNNEI, per germline. The length of the CDR3 is 15 residues. The CDR3 loop reads CASRSSGGATGELFF. In nucleotides, the CDR3 is TGTGCCAGCAGATCTAGCGGGGGGGCCACCGGGGAGCTGTTTTTT. The variable domain in full, with the rest retrieved from reference TRBV2 and TRBJ2-2, is EPEVTQTPSHQVTQMGQEVILRCVPISNHLYFYWYRQILGQKVEFLVSFYNNEISEKSEIFDDQFSVERPDGSNFTLKIRSTKLEDSAMYFCASRSSGGATGELFFGEGSRLTVL.

Concerning this clone itself: The sample holds other DNA sequences that translate to the same CDR3. The chain joins TRBV2 to TRBJ1-5; D might be TRBD1 (5 bases). The CDR3 covers 13 residues. CDR1 SNHLY and CDR2 FYNNEI come from the germline V gene. The V end was cut by 4 bases, the J end by 3 bases, with 7 bases between. CDR3 coding DNA: TGTGCCAGCAGTGCAGGGTCCAATCAGCCCCAGCATTTT. Encoded protein: CASSAGSNQPQHF.

CDR3 nucleotides: TGTGCCAGCAGCCGATGGTCCGGAGGCGGCTACACCTTC. Translated, it gives CASSRWSGGGYTF. This chain connects TRBV6-5 to TRBJ1-2; D is unresolved. Trimming cost V 6 bases and J 8 bases, with 16 bases left between them. CDR1 and CDR2 (germline): MNHEY, SVGAGI. This CDR3 contains 13 residues.

This sequence joins TRBV28 and TRBJ1-4; D unresolved. The germline V and J ends were trimmed by 6 bases and 7 bases, with 15 bases remaining between them. The germline V gene encodes CDR1 MDHEN and CDR2 SYDVKM. The CDR3 loop spans 14 amino acids. CDR3 sequence (DNA): TGTGCCAGCAGCCCTACTCGATTTCGTGAAAAACTGTTTTTT. Translation: CASSPTRFREKLFF.

The chain is built from TRBV23-1 and TRBJ2-5, with 8 bases identical to TRBD2. TRBV23-1 is labeled an ORF, and its function is uncertain. CDR3 length: 17 residues. The trim removed 3 bases at V and 7 bases at J, leaving 16 bases unmatched. The CDR3 spells CASSHLTLAATGGTQYF. CDR3 nucleotide sequence: TGCGCCAGCAGTCACCTCACACTAGCGGCTACCGGAGGGACCCAGTACTTC.

V usage is TRBV24-1 and J usage is TRBJ1-5; perhaps TRBD1 as D (6 bases). Germline V gene lookup returns CDR1 KGHDR and CDR2 SFDVKD. V dropped 3 bases and J dropped 5 bases, with 16 bases sitting between them. CDR3 length equals 16 residues. CDR3 region: CATSDTTGAGDQPQHF. The CDR3 DNA reads as TGTGCCACCAGTGATACGACAGGCGCGGGAGATCAGCCCCAGCATTTT.

The chain joins TRBV27 to TRBJ2-1, with 8 bases fitting TRBD1. This CDR3 is built from 16 residues. J was trimmed by 0 bases and V by 6 bases; bases with no gene match: 7. Looked up from germline, CDR1 is MNHEY and CDR2 is SMNVEV (reference sequence). In DNA, the CDR3 is TGTGCCAGCAGCCCGACAGGGGCCAACTCCTACAATGAGCAGTTCTTC. Protein product: CASSPTGANSYNEQFF.

V usage is TRBV3-1 (or the pseudogene TRBV3-2) and J usage is TRBJ2-1, with 9 bases aligning to TRBD2. CDR1 LGHDT and CDR2 YNNKEL come from the germline V gene (reference sequence). The trim removed 3 bases at V and 6 bases at J, leaving 3 bases unmatched. The CDR3 extends over 14 amino acids. For the CDR3, the DNA is TGTGCCAGCAGCCAGCGGGGGGGCCCCAATGAGCAGTTCTTC. Translating gives CASSQRGGPNEQFF.

Notes on this clone: Other DNA variants within this sample encode the same CDR3. The chain links TRBV19 to TRBJ2-1, with 8 bases fitting TRBD2. The ends lost 5 bases at V and 6 bases at J; junction bases unmatched: 6. The CDR3 covers 14 residues. The germline V gene has CDR1 LNHDA and CDR2 SQIVND (reference sequence). CDR3 protein: CASSRLAGSNEQFF. CDR3 coding DNA: TGTGCCAGTAGTCGGCTAGCGGGTTCCAATGAGCAGTTCTTC.

This clone was found once. J is TRBJ1-2 and V is TRBV2; TRBD1 aligns across 7 bases. Losses at the gene ends were 6 bases for V and 0 bases for J; bases not matched to a gene: 4. This CDR3 comprises 14 residues. Germline V gene lookup returns CDR1 SNHLY and CDR2 FYNNEI. CDR3 sequence (DNA): TGTGCCAGCAGACCGGGACAGCCTAACTATGGCTACACCTTC. It is translated as CASRPGQPNYGYTF.

This chain joins TRBV6-2 or TRBV6-3 and TRBJ1-5, with 7 bases lining up with TRBD1. J was trimmed by 0 bases and V by 3 bases; bases with no gene match: 17. CDR3 size: 20 residues. Germline values: CDR1 MNHEY, CDR2 SVGEGT. CDR3 protein: CASSYPLSQGRGISNQPQHF. The DNA for the CDR3 is TGTGCCAGCAGTTATCCCCTTTCACAGGGGCGAGGGATTAGCAATCAGCCCCAGCATTTT.

This rearrangement joins TRBV28 to TRBJ1-2, with a possible D match to TRBD1 (6 bases). The CDR3 is 16 residues long. The V end lost 6 bases, the J end lost 5 bases, and 22 bases lay between the germline ends. Germline lookup yields CDR1 MDHEN and CDR2 SYDVKM. The CDR3 coding sequence is TGTGCCAGCAGCCAAGGTGGGGGCCGGGGGGTTTATGGCTACACCTTC. Its translation is CASSQGGGRGVYGYTF.

This clone was counted once. The chain carries TRBV2 and TRBJ2-7; possibly TRBD1 for D (6 bases). This CDR3 region has 14 residues. V was clipped by 4 bases and J by 5 bases, with 15 bases between them. Germline loops: CDR1 SNHLY, CDR2 FYNNEI. This CDR3 is CASSVSGRGHEQYF. CDR3 nucleotide sequence: TGTGCCAGCAGTGTCTCGGGCAGGGGCCACGAGCAGTACTTC.

This clone was counted once. This chain links TRBV11-2 with TRBJ1-3; a possible D gene is TRBD1 (6 bases). Germline loops: CDR1 SGHAT, CDR2 FQNNGV. There are 17 residues in the CDR3. V gave up 6 bases and J gave up 0 bases, with 18 bases separating them. CDR3 residues: CASRTNGQSLSGNTIYF. As DNA, the CDR3 is TGTGCCAGCAGAACAAACGGACAGTCCCTCTCTGGAAACACCATATATTTT. Supplemented by reference TRBV11-2 and TRBJ1-3, the full variable domain reads EAGVAQSPRYKIIEKRQSVAFWCNPISGHATLYWYQQILGQGPKLLIQFQNNGVVDDSQLPKDRFSAERLKGVDSTLKIQPAKLEDSAVYLCASRTNGQSLSGNTIYFGEGSWLTVV.

The chain links TRBV27 to TRBJ1-2; D may be TRBD1 (5 bases). Germline assignment: CDR1 MNHEY and CDR2 SMNVEV (reference sequence). Trimming left V 6 bases short and J 8 bases short, with 16 bases between. This CDR3 is built from 13 residues. This chain's CDR3 is CASRPTRAGGYTF. The CDR3 DNA reads as TGTGCCAGCAGGCCCACCAGGGCGGGGGGCTACACCTTC.

This clone was found once. V and J are TRBV19 and TRBJ2-6, with 10 nucleotides matching TRBD1. From germline, CDR1 is LNHDA and CDR2 SQIVND (reference sequence). The CDR3 runs to 18 residues. V was clipped by 4 bases and J by 1 base; unmatched bases: 7. CDR3 in DNA: TGTGCCAGTAGTAAACCGACAGGGGGCTTTTCTGGGGCCAACGTCCTGACTTTC. Translation: CASSKPTGGFSGANVLTF. The full variable domain, completed using reference TRBV19 and TRBJ2-6, is DGGITQSPKYLFRKEGQNVTLSCEQNLNHDAMYWYRQDPGQGLRLIYYSQIVNDFQKGDIAEGYSVSREKKESFPLTVTSAQKNPTAFYLCASSKPTGGFSGANVLTFGAGSRLTVL.

The chain joins TRBV5-1 to TRBJ2-7; tentative D call: TRBD2 (6 bases). This CDR3 is built from 15 residues. Trimming took 4 bases from V and 2 from J, leaving 16 bases between them. Germline CDR1 is SGHRS and CDR2 is YFSETQ. The CDR3 reads CASSQAPGEAYEQYF. The CDR3 region has the DNA TGCGCCAGCAGCCAGGCCCCGGGGGAAGCCTACGAGCAGTACTTC.